A selection of T cell receptor beta chains follows, all from one sample in a study of blood T cell repertoires in COVID-19. Some clones are missing from TCRdb's copy, which holds only in-frame ones; the method was immunoSEQ multiplex PCR. This repertoire shows approximately 78,000 clones, roughly nine tenths found once; its top ten account for 2.5% to 3%. The material sequenced was peripheral blood. These receptors were collected from a man aged 50-59 years with COVID-19, enrolled during active disease. CDR3s include the opening cysteine and the closing phenylalanine or tryptophan. The D gene is left open where the match is weak. Expanded clones are given a class, and other clones once, few, many or no size at all.

D gene,V gene,J gene,clone size,CDR3 length,CDR3 DNA,CDR3 protein
.,TRBV13,TRBJ2-2,.,16,TGTGCCAGCAGCTTAGGTGTGGAAAGAGGGACCGGGGAGCTGTTTTTT,CASSLGVERGTGELFF
TRBD1,TRBV11-2,TRBJ2-5,once,15,TGTGCCAGCAGCTTTAGGGACAGGGTAGCGGAGACCCAGTACTTC,CASSFRDRVAETQYF
.,TRBV6-6,TRBJ1-2,.,12,TGTGCCAGCAGGGCAGGTTCGGGAGGCTACACCTTC,CASRAGSGGYTF
TRBD1,TRBV4-2,TRBJ1-1,few,16,TGTGCCAGCAGCCAAGCCCTTGGGACAGCGAACACTGAAGCTTTCTTT,CASSQALGTANTEAFF
TRBD1,TRBV4-1,TRBJ1-1,.,15,TGCGCCAGCAGCCAAGATGGACAGGGGAACACTGAAGCTTTCTTT,CASSQDGQGNTEAFF
.,TRBV5-1,TRBJ2-5,.,14,TGCGCCAGCAGCTTGGCTAGTTTAAGGGAGACCCAGTACTTC,CASSLASLRETQYF
TRBD1,TRBV24-1,TRBJ2-2,.,16,TGTGCCACCAGTGGCCGGGACAGGGGGCAAACCGGGGAGCTGTTTTTT,CATSGRDRGQTGELFF
TRBD2,TRBV19,TRBJ2-3,.,16,TGTGCCAGTAGTATAGGGCTAGCGGGACCCCCAGATACGCAGTATTTT,CASSIGLAGPPDTQYF
TRBD2,TRBV9,TRBJ2-5,.,16,TGTGCCAGCAGCGTCCTCGGGACTATGGATGGAGAGACCCAGTACTTC,CASSVLGTMDGETQYF
.,TRBV7-2,TRBJ2-5,.,15,TGTGCCAGCAGCTTGACAGTAGACAAGCAAGAGACCCAGTACTTC,CASSLTVDKQETQYF
TRBD2,TRBV4-2,TRBJ2-1,.,14,TGTGCCAGCAGCCAAGATCTGACTAGCGATGAGCAGTTCTTC,CASSQDLTSDEQFF
TRBD1,TRBV29-1,TRBJ1-6,.,13,TGCAGCGTTGTCGTGACAGGGGATTCACCCCTCCACTTT,CSVVVTGDSPLHF
TRBD1,TRBV9,TRBJ2-2,.,19,TGTGCCAGCAGCTTCTCGACCCGGGACAGGGGCCCCGGAACCGGGGAGCTGTTTTTT,CASSFSTRDRGPGTGELFF
TRBD2,TRBV28,TRBJ2-3,.,19,TGTGCCAGCAGTTCACCGGGACTAGCGGGAGGGTGGGGCACAGATACGCAGTATTTT,CASSSPGLAGGWGTDTQYF
TRBD1,TRBV6-1,TRBJ2-2,.,16,TGTGCCAGCAGGGAAACCGGGACAGGGGGTTCCGGGGAGCTGTTTTTT,CASRETGTGGSGELFF
.,TRBV19,TRBJ1-2,few,12,TGTGCCAGTACTGATAGATACTATGGCTACACCTTC,CASTDRYYGYTF
.,TRBV5-6,TRBJ2-1,.,15,TGTGCCAGCAGCCCGGCCGGGACACCGTACAATGAGCAGTTCTTC,CASSPAGTPYNEQFF
TRBD1,TRBV20-1,TRBJ1-6,once,16,TGCAGTGCTAGTATCGCGGACAGGGGGCATAGTTCACCCCTCCACTTT,CSASIADRGHSSPLHF
TRBD1,TRBV29-1,TRBJ1-2,.,13,TGCAGCGTAGCGGGACAGGGGAACTATGGCTACACCTTC,CSVAGQGNYGYTF
TRBD1,TRBV28,TRBJ1-4,.,14,TGTGCCAGCAGACGGGACAGGGTTAATGAAAAACTGTTTTTT,CASRRDRVNEKLFF
.,TRBV9,TRBJ1-3,.,16,TGTGCCAGCAGCGTTTTGGGGGCCGAGTCTGGAAACACCATATATTTT,CASSVLGAESGNTIYF
.,TRBV7-6,TRBJ2-3,.,15,TGTGCCAGCAGCCCTTCACCGTCGCAGACAGATACGCAGTATTTT,CASSPSPSQTDTQYF
.,TRBV10-3,TRBJ2-3,.,15,TGTGCCATCAGTGAGTCGACGGGTAGCACAGATACGCAGTATTTT,CAISESTGSTDTQYF
TRBD1,TRBV6-5,TRBJ1-2,.,13,TGTGCCAGCAGAAGGACAGGGGACTATGGCTACACCTTC,CASRRTGDYGYTF
.,TRBV2,TRBJ2-7,.,11,TGTGCCAGTGAGGCGGGTTACGAGCAGTACTTC,CASEAGYEQYF
TRBD2,TRBV5-1,TRBJ2-5,.,15,TGCGCCAGCAGCCGCGGGACTAGCGGTAGGGAGACCCAGTACTTC,CASSRGTSGRETQYF
TRBD2,TRBV4-3,TRBJ2-2,once,16,TGCGCCAGCAGCCTCAGACTAGCGGGAGAGATCGGGGAGCTGTTTTTT,CASSLRLAGEIGELFF
TRBD1,TRBV6-1,TRBJ1-5,few,16,TGTGCCAGCAGTGGCCTGGGGACAGGGATCGATCAGCCCCAGCATTTT,CASSGLGTGIDQPQHF
TRBD2,TRBV29-1,TRBJ2-6,.,15,TGCAGCGTTGGCGGGAGGGCCTCTGGGGCCAACGTCCTGACTTTC,CSVGGRASGANVLTF
.,TRBV7-2,TRBJ2-1,.,15,TGTGCCAGCAGCTTAGCAGGGAGTTTATACAATGAGCAGTTCTTC,CASSLAGSLYNEQFF
TRBD1,TRBV7-2,TRBJ2-7,.,14,TGTGCCAGCAGCTCCGGGACAGGGGCCCGTGAGCAGTACTTC,CASSSGTGAREQYF
.,TRBV6-5,TRBJ1-4,.,15,TGTGCCAGCAGTTCTACCGGGACAACTAATGAAAAACTGTTTTTT,CASSSTGTTNEKLFF
.,TRBV29-1,TRBJ2-4,.,12,TGCAGCGTTGGGACAGAGGAAAACATTCAGTACTTC,CSVGTEENIQYF
TRBD2,TRBV6-1,TRBJ2-3,.,14,TGTGCCAGCAGTGATAGCGGGAGAGCAGATACGCAGTATTTT,CASSDSGRADTQYF
.,TRBV6-6,TRBJ2-1,.,11,TGTGCCAGCAGTTATCAGGGTGAGCAGTTCTTC,CASSYQGEQFF